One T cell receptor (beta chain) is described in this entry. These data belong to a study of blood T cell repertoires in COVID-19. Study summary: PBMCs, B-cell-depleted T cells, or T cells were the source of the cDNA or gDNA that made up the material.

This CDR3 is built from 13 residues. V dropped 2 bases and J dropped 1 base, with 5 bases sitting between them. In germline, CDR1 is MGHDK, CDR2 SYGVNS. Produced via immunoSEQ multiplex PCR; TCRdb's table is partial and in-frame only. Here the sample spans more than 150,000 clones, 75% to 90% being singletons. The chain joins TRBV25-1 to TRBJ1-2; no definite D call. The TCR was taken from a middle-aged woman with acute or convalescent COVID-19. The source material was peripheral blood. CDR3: CASSENSNYGYTF. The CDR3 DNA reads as TGTGCCAGCAGTGAAAACAGTAACTATGGCTACACCTTC.